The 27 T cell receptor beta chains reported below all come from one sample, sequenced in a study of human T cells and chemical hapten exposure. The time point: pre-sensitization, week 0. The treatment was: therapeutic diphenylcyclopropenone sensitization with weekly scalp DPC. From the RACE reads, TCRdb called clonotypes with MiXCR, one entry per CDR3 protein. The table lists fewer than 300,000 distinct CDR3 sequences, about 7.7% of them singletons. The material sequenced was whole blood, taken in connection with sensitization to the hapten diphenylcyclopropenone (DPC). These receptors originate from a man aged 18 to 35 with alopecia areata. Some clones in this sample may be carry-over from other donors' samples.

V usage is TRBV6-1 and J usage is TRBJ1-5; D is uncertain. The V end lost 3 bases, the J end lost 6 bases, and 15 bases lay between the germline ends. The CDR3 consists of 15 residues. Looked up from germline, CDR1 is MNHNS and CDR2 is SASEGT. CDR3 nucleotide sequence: TGTGCCAGCAGTGAGGGCACAGTTTCTTTTCAGCCCCAGCATTTT. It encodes CASSEGTVSFQPQHF.

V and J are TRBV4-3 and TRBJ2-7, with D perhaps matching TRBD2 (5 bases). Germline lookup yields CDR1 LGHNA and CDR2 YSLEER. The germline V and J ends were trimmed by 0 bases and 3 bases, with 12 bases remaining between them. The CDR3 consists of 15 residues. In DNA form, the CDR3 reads TGCGCCAGCAGCCAAGATCGGGGAAGGATCTACGAGCAGTACTTC. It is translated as CASSQDRGRIYEQYF.

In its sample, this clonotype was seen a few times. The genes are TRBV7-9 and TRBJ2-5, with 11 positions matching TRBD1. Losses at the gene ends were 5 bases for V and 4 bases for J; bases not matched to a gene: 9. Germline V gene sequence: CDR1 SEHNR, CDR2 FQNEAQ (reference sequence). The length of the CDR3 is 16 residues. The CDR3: CASSPKWTGGAETQYF. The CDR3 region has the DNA TGTGCCAGCAGCCCCAAATGGACAGGGGGCGCAGAGACCCAGTACTTC.

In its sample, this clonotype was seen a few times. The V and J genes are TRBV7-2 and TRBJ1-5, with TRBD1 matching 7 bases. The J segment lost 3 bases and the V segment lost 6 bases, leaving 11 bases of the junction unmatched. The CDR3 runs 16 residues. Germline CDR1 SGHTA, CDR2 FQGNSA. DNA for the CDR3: TGTGCCAGCAGGCCGATTGGCAGGGGGGACAATCAGCCCCAGCATTTT. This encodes CASRPIGRGDNQPQHF.

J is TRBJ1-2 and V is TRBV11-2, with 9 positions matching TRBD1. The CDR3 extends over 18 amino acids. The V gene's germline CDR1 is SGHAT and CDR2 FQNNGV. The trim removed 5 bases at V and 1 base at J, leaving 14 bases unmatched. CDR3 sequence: CASSTSYRGPRGNYGYTF. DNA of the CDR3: TGTGCCAGCAGCACCTCTTACAGGGGGCCACGGGGTAACTATGGCTACACCTTC.

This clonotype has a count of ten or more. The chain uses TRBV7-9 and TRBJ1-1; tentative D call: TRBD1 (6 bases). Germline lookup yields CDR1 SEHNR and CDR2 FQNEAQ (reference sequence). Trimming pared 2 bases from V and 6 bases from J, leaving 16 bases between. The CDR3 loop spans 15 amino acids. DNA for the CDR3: TGTGCCAGCAGCTTATATGGGGGCCGGGTTTCTGAAGCTTTCTTT. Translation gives CASSLYGGRVSEAFF.

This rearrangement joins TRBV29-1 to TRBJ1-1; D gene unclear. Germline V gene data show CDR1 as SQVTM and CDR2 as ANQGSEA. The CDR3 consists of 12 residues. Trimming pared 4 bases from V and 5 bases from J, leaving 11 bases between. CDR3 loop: CSVVGDATEAFF. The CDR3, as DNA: TGCAGCGTTGTCGGGGATGCAACTGAAGCTTTCTTT.

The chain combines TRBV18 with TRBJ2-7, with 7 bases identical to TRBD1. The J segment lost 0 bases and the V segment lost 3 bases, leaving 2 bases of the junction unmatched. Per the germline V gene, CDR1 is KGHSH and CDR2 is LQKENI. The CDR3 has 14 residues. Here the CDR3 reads CASSPNRGSYEQYV. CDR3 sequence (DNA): TGTGCCAGCTCACCTAACAGGGGCTCCTACGAGCAGTACGTC.

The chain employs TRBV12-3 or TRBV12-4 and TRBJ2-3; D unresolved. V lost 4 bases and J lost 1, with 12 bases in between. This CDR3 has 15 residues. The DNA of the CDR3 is TGTGCCAGCAGTTCCCTCCCCCGGGGCACAGATACGCAGTATTTT. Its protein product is CASSSLPRGTDTQYF.

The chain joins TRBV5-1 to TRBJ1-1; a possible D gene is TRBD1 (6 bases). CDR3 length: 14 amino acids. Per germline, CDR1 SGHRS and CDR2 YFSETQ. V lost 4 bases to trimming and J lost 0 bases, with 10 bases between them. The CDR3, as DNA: TGCGCCAGCAGCCAAGGGACACTGAACACTGAAGCTTTCTTT. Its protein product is CASSQGTLNTEAFF. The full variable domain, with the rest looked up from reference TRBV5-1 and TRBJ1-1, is KAGVTQTPRYLIKTRGQQVTLSCSPISGHRSVSWYQQTPGQGLQFLFEYFSETQRNKGNFPGRFSGRQFSNSRSEMNVSTLELGDSALYLCASSQGTLNTEAFFGQGTRLTVV.

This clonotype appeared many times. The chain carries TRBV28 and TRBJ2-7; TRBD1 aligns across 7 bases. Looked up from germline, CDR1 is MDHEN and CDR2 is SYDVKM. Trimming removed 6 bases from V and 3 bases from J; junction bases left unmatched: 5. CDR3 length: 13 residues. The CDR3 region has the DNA TGTGCCAGCAGAGGGACAGATGACTACGAGCAGTACTTC. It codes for CASRGTDDYEQYF.

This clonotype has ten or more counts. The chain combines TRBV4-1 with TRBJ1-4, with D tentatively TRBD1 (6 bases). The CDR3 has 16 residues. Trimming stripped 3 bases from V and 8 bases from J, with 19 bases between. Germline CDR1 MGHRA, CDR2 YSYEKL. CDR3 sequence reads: CASSHVRAGGGEKLFF. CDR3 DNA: TGCGCCAGCAGCCACGTTCGTGCCGGGGGCGGGGAAAAACTGTTTTTT.

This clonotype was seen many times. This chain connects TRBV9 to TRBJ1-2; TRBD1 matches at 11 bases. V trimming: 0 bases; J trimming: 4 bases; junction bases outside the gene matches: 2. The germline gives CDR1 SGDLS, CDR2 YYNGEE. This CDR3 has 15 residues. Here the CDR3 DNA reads TGTGCCAGCAGCGTAGGTGGGACAGGGGGCTATGGCTACACCTTC. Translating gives CASSVGGTGGYGYTF. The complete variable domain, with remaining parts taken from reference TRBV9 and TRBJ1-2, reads DSGVTQTPKHLITATGQRVTLRCSPRSGDLSVYWYQQSLDQGLQFLIQYYNGEERAKGNILERFSAQQFPDLHSELNLSSLELGDSALYFCASSVGGTGGYGYTFGSGTRLTVV.

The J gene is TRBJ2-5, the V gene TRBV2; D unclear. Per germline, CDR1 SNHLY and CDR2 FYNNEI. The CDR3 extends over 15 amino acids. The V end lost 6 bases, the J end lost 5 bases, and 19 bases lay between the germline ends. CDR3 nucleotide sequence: TGTGCCAGCAGAAAGACTGTCGGTGGCCCGGAGACCCAGTACTTC. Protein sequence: CASRKTVGGPETQYF.

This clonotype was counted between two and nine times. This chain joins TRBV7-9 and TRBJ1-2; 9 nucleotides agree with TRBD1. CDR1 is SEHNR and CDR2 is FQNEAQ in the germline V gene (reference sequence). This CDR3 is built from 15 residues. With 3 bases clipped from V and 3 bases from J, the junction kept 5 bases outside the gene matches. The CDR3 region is CASSLDRGRYYGYTF. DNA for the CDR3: TGTGCCAGCAGCTTGGACAGGGGACGTTACTATGGCTACACCTTC.

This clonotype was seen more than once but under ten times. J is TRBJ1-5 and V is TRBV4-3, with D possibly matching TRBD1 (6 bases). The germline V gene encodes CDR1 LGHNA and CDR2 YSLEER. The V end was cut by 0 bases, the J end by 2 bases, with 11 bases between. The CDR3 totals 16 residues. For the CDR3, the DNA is TGCGCCAGCAGCCAAGACCCGGGGGCGCGCAATCAGCCCCAGCATTTT. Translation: CASSQDPGARNQPQHF.

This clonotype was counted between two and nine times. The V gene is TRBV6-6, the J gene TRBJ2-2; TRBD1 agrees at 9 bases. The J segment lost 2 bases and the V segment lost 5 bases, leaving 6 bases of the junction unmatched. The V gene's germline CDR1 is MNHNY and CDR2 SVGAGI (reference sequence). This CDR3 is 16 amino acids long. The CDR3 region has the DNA TGTGCCAGCAGTCGACTGGGACAGGGAAACACCGGGGAGCTGTTTTTT. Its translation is CASSRLGQGNTGELFF.

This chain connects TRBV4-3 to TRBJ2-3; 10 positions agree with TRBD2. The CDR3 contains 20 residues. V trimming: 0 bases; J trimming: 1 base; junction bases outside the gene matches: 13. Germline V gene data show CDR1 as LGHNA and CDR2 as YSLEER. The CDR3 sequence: CASSQDWEGFTSGGTDTQYF. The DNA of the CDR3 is TGCGCCAGCAGCCAAGATTGGGAGGGGTTTACTAGCGGGGGCACAGATACGCAGTATTTT.

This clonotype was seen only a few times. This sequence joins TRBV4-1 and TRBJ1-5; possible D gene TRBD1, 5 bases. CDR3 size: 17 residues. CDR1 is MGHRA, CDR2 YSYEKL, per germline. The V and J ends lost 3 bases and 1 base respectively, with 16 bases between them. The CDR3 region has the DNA TGCGCCAGCAGCCAGACACAGGATAGAGTAAGCAATCAGCCCCAGCATTTT. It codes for CASSQTQDRVSNQPQHF.

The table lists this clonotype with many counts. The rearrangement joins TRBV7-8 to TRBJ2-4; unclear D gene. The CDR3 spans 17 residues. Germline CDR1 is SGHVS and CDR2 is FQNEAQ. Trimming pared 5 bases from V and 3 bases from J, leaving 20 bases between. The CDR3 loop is CASSTHLVPYVKNIQYF. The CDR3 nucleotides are TGTGCCAGCAGCACCCACCTAGTTCCTTACGTCAAAAACATTCAGTACTTC.

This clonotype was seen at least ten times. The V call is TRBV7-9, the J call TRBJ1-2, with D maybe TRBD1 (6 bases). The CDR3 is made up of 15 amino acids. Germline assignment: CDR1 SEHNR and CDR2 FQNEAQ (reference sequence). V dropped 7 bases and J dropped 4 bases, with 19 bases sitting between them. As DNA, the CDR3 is TGTGCCAGCACCTGGGGCACGACAGGCATCTATGGCTACACCTTC. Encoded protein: CASTWGTTGIYGYTF.

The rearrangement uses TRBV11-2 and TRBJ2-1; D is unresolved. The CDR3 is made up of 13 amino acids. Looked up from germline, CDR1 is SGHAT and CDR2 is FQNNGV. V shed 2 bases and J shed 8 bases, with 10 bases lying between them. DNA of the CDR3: TGTGCCAGCAGCTTAAGAGGTATGGATGAGCAGTTCTTC. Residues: CASSLRGMDEQFF.

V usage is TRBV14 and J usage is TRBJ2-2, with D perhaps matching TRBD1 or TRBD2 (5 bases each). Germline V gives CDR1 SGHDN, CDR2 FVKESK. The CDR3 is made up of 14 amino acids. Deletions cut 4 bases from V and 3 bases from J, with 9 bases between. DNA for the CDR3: TGTGCCAGCAGCCCACGGGGCCACACCGGGGAGCTGTTTTTT. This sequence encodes CASSPRGHTGELFF.

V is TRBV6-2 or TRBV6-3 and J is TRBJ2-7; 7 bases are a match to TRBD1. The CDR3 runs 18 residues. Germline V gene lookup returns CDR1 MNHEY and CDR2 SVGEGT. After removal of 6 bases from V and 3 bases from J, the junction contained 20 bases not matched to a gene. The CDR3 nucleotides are TGTGCCAGCAGCCGAACTCCCTCTCGGGACAGCTCGAACTACGAGCAGTACGTC. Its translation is CASSRTPSRDSSNYEQYV.

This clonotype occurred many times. The CDR3 loop reads CASSAAGTLGDEQFF. Written as DNA, the CDR3 is TGTGCCAGCAGTGCCGCCGGGACCCTTGGCGATGAGCAGTTCTTC. The V gene is TRBV25-1, the J gene TRBJ2-1; the D call may be TRBD1 or TRBD2 (5 bases each). The germline CDR1 and CDR2 sequences are MGHDK and SYGVNS. The CDR3 is 15 amino acids. V gave up 4 bases and J gave up 8 bases, with 18 bases separating them.

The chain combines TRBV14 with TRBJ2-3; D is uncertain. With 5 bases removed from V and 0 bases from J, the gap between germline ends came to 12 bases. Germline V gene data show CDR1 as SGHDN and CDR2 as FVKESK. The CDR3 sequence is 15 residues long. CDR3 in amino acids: CASSTIMESTDTQYF. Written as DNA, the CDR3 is TGTGCCAGCAGCACTATAATGGAGAGCACAGATACGCAGTATTTT.

The CDR3 sequence: CASSLDSLRPFSEAFF. CDR3 sequence (DNA): TGTGCCAGCAGTTTGGACAGCCTAAGGCCATTCTCTGAAGCTTTCTTT. The chain links TRBV12-3 or TRBV12-4 to TRBJ1-1, with D maybe TRBD1 (6 bases). V shed 3 bases and J shed 6 bases, with 20 bases lying between them. CDR3 length: 16 residues.